This T cell receptor beta chain was documented in a study of blood T cell repertoires in COVID-19. This clone was found once. Residents of about 25 US areas, aged about 18 to 100 years, made up the participants. Cohorts were assigned according to the clinical history that participants reported. TCRdb's table, derived via immunoSEQ multiplex PCR, lists solely in-frame clones and lacks some. Of 350,000 to 450,000 clones in the sample, 85% to 90% were seen once. CDR3 length: 12 amino acids. Trimming removed 5 bases from V and 4 bases from J, with 5 bases in between. Germline-derived CDR1 and CDR2 are WNHNN and SYGVQD (reference sequence).

The receptor was isolated from a woman in her 30s who had recovered from COVID-19. V gene TRBV10-1 combines with J gene TRBJ2-2; D is unclear. The material sequenced was PBMCs or T cells enriched from blood (not recorded which). The CDR3 sequence is CASSSVTGELFF. As DNA, the CDR3 is TGCGCCAGCAGTAGCGTCACCGGGGAGCTGTTTTTT.